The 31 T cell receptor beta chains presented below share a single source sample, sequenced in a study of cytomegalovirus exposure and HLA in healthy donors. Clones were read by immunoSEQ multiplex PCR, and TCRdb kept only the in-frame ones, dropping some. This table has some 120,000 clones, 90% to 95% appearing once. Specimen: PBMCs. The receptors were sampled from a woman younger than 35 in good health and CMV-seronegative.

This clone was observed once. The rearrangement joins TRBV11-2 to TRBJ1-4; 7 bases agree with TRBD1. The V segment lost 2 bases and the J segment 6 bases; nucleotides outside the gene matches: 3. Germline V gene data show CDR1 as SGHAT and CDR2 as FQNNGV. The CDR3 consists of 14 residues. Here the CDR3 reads CASSLQGGYEKLFF. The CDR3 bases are TGTGCCAGCAGCTTACAGGGGGGATATGAAAAACTGTTTTTT. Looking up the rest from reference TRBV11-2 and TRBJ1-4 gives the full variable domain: EAGVAQSPRYKIIEKRQSVAFWCNPISGHATLYWYQQILGQGPKLLIQFQNNGVVDDSQLPKDRFSAERLKGVDSTLKIQPAKLEDSAVYLCASSLQGGYEKLFFGSGTQLSVL.

The CDR3 nucleotides are TGTGCCAGCAGTGACTTCGCAGGGGCGGTAGGCTACACCTTC. This translates into CASSDFAGAVGYTF. The chain uses TRBV6-4 and TRBJ1-2; tentatively, D is TRBD1 (6 bases). Germline loops: CDR1 MRHNA, CDR2 SNTAGT. V lost 1 base and J lost 8, with 14 bases in between. The CDR3 is 14 amino acids.

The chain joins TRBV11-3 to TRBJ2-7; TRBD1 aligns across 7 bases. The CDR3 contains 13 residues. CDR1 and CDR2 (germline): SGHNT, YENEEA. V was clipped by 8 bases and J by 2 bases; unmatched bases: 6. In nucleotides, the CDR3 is TGTGCCAGCGTGGACAGGCAGGCCTACGAGCAGTACTTC. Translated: CASVDRQAYEQYF.

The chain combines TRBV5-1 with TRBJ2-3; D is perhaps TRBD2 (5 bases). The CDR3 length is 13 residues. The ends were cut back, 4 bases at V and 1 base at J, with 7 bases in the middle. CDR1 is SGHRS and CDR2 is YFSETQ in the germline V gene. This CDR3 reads CASSGAGTDTQYF. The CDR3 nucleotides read TGCGCCAGCAGCGGAGCGGGCACAGATACGCAGTATTTT.

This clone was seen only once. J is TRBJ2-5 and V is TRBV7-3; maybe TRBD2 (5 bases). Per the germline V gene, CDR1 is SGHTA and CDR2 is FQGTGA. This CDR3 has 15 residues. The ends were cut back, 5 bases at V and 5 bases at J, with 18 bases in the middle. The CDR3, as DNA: TGTGCCAGCAGCCATAGTGGGCAGCCTAGCGAGACCCAGTACTTC. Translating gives CASSHSGQPSETQYF.

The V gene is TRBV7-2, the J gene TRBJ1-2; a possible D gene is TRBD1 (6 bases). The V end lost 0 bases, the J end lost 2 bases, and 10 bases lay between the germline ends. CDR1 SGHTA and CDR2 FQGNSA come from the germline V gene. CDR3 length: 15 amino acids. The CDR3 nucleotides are TGTGCCAGCAGCTTAGCGCAGGGGTCCAACTATGGCTACACCTTC. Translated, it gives CASSLAQGSNYGYTF.

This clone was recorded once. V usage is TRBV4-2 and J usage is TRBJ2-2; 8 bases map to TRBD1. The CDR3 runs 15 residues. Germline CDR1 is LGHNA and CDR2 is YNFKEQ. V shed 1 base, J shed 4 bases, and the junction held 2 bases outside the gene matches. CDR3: CASSQGTGPTGELFF. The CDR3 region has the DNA TGTGCCAGCAGCCAAGGGACAGGGCCCACCGGGGAGCTGTTTTTT.

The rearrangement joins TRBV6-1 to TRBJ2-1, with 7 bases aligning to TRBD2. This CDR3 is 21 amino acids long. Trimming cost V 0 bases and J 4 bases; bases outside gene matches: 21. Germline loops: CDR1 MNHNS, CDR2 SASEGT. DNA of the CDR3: TGTGCCAGCAGTGAAGCCCCGGCTAGCGGAACTCCTTGGGGGGGTTACAATGAGCAGTTCTTC. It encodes CASSEAPASGTPWGGYNEQFF.

The CDR3: CASSEAGVQPQHF. The DNA of the CDR3 is TGTGCCAGCAGCGAAGCGGGGGTACAGCCCCAGCATTTT. The chain has TRBV7-9 and TRBJ1-5; D is possibly TRBD1 (5 bases). The CDR3 extends over 13 amino acids. V dropped 5 bases and J dropped 7 bases, with 12 bases sitting between them. Per germline, CDR1 SEHNR and CDR2 FQNEAQ (reference sequence).

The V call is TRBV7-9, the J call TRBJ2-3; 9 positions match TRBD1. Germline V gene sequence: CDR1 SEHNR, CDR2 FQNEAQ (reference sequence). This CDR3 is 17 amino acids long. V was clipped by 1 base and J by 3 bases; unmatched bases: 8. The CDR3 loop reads CASSLVPTTGGTDTQYF. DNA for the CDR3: TGTGCCAGCAGCTTAGTTCCCACGACAGGGGGGACAGATACGCAGTATTTT.

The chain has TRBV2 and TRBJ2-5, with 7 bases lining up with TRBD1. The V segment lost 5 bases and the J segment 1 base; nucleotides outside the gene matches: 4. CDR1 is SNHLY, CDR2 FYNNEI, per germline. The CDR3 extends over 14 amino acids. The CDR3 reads CASSPGQTQETQYF. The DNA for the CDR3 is TGTGCCAGCAGTCCGGGACAGACCCAAGAGACCCAGTACTTC. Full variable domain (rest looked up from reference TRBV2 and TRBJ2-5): EPEVTQTPSHQVTQMGQEVILRCVPISNHLYFYWYRQILGQKVEFLVSFYNNEISEKSEIFDDQFSVERPDGSNFTLKIRSTKLEDSAMYFCASSPGQTQETQYFGPGTRLLVL.

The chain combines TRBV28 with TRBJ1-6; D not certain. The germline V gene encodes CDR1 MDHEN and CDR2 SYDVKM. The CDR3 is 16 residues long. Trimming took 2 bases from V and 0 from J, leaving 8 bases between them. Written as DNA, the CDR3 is TGTGCCAGCAGTTTAACAGTGAGCTCCTATAATTCACCCCTCCACTTT. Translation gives CASSLTVSSYNSPLHF.

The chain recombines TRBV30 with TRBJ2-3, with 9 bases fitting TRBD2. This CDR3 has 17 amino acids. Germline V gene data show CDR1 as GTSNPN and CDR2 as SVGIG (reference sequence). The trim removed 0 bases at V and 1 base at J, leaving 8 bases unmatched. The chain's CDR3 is CAWSVRRTSDRTDTQYF. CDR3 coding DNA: TGTGCCTGGAGTGTTCGTAGGACTAGCGACCGCACAGATACGCAGTATTTT.

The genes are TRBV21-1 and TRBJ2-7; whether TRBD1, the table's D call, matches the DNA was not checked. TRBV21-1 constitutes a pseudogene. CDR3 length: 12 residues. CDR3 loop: CASSKQWYEQYF. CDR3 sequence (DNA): TGTGCCAGCAGCAAACAGTGGTACGAGCAGTACTTC.

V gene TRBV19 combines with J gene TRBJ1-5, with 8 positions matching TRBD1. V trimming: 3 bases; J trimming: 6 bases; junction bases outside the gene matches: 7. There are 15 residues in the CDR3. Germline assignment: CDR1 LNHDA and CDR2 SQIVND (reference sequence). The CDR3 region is CASSITWDRIQPQHF. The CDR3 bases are TGTGCCAGTAGTATTACATGGGACAGGATTCAGCCCCAGCATTTT.

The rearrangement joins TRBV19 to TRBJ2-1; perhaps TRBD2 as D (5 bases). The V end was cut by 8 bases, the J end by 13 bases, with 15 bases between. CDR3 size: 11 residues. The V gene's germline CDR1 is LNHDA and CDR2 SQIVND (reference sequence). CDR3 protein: CASEGRAGQFF. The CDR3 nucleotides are TGTGCCAGTGAGGGCCGGGCGGGCCAGTTCTTC.

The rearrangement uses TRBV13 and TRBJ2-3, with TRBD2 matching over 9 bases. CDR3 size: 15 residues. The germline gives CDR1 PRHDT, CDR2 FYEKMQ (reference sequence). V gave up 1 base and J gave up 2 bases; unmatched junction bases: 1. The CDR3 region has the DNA TGTGCCAGCAGCTTAGAGCGGGGGGACACAGATACGCAGTATTTT. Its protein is CASSLERGDTDTQYF.

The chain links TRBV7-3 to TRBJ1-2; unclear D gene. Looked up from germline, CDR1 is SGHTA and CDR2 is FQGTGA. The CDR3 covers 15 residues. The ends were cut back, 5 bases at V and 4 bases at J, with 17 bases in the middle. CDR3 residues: CASSPAGGRSYGYTF. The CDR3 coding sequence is TGTGCCAGCAGCCCTGCTGGAGGACGTTCCTATGGCTACACCTTC.

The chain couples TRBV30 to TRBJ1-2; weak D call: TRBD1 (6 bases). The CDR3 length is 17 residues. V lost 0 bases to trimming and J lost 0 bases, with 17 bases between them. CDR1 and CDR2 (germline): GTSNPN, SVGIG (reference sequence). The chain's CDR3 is CAWSVAPDNRANYGYTF. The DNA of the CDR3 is TGTGCCTGGAGTGTAGCCCCCGACAACAGGGCTAACTATGGCTACACCTTC.

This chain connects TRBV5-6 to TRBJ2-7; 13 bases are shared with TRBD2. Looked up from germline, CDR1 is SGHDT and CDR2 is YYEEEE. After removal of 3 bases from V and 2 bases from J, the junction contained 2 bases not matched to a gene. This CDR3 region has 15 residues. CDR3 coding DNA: TGTGCCAGCAGCTGGGGGACTAGCGGGGCCTACGAGCAGTACTTC. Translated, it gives CASSWGTSGAYEQYF.

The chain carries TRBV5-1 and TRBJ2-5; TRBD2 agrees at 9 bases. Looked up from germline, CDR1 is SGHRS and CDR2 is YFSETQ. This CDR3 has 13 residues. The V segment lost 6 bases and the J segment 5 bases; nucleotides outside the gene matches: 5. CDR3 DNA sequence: TGCGCCAGCACCCTTACTAGCGGGGAGACCCAGTACTTC. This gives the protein CASTLTSGETQYF.

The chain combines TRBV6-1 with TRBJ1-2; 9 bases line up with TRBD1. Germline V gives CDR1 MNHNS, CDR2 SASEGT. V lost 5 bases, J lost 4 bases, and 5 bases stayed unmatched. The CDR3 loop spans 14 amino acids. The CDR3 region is CASSPGQGVYGYTF. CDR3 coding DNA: TGTGCCAGCAGTCCGGGACAGGGTGTCTATGGCTACACCTTC.

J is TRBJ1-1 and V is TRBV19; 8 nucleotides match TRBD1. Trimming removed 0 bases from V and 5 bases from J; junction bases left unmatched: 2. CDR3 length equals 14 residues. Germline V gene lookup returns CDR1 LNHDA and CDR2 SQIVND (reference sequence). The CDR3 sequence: CASSIDQGATEAFF. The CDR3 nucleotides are TGTGCCAGTAGTATAGATCAGGGGGCGACTGAAGCTTTCTTT. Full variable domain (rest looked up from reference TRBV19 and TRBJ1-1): DGGITQSPKYLFRKEGQNVTLSCEQNLNHDAMYWYRQDPGQGLRLIYYSQIVNDFQKGDIAEGYSVSREKKESFPLTVTSAQKNPTAFYLCASSIDQGATEAFFGQGTRLTVV.

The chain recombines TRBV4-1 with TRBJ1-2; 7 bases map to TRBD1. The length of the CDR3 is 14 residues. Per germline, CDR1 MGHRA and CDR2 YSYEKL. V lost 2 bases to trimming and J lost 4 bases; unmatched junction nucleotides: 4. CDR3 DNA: TGCGCCAGCAGCCAATCGTGGGACAGCTATGGCTACACCTTC. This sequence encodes CASSQSWDSYGYTF.

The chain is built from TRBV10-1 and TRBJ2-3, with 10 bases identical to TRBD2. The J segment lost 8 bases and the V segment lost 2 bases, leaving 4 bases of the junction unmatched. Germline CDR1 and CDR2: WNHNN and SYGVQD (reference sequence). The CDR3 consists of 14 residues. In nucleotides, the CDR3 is TGCGCCAGCAGTGAGCAGCGGGAGGGCGTTACGCAGTATTTT. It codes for CASSEQREGVTQYF.

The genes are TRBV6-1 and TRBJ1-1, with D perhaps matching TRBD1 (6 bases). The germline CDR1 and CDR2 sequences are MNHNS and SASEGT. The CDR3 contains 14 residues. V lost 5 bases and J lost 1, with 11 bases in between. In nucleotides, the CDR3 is TGTGCCAGCAGTCTACAGGGCAAGAACACTGAAGCTTTCTTT. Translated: CASSLQGKNTEAFF.

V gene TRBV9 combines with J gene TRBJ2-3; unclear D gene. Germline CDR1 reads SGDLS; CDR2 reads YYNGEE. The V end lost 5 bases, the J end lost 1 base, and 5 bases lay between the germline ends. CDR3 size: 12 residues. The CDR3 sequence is CASSPGTDTQYF. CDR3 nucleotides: TGTGCCAGCAGTCCGGGCACAGATACGCAGTATTTT.

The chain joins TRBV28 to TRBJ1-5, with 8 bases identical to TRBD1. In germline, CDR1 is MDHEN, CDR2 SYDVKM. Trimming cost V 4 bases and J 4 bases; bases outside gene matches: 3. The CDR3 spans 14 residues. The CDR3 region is CASSSDRANQPQHF. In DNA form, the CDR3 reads TGTGCCAGCAGTTCGGACAGGGCAAATCAGCCCCAGCATTTT.

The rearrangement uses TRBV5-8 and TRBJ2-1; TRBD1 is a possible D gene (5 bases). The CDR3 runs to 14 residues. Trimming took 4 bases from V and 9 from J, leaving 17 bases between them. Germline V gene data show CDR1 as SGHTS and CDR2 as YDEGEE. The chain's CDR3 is CASSPPGLLVEQFF. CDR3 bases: TGTGCCAGCAGCCCCCCAGGGCTCCTCGTTGAGCAGTTCTTC.

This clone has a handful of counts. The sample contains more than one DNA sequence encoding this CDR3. In nucleotides, the CDR3 is TGTGCCAGCAGCGTAGGCAACAGCTACAATGAGCAGTTCTTC. Translating gives CASSVGNSYNEQFF. The chain employs TRBV9 and TRBJ2-1; D is unresolved. The CDR3 totals 14 residues. Per the germline V gene, CDR1 is SGDLS and CDR2 is YYNGEE. V dropped 0 bases and J dropped 3 bases, with 7 bases sitting between them.

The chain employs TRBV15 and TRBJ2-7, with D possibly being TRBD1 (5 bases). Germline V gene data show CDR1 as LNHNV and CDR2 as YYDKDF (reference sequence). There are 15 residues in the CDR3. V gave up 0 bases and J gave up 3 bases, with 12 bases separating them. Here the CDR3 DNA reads TGTGCCACCAGCAGAGATCGTAGCAGGGTCTACGAGCAGTACTTC. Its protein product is CATSRDRSRVYEQYF.